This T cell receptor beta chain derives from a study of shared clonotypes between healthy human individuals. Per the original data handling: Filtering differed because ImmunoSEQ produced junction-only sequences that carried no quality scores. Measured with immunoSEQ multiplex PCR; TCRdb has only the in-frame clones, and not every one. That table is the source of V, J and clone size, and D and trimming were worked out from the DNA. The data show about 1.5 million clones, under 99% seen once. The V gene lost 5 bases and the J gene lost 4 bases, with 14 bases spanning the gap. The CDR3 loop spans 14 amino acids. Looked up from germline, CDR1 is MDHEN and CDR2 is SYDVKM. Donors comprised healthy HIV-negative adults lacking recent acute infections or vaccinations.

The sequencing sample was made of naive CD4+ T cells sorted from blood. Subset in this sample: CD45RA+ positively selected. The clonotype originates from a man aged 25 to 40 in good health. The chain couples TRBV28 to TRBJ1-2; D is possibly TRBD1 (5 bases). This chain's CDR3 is CASSRGDSLYGYTF. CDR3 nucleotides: TGTGCCAGCAGTCGGGGTGACAGTCTCTATGGCTACACCTTC.